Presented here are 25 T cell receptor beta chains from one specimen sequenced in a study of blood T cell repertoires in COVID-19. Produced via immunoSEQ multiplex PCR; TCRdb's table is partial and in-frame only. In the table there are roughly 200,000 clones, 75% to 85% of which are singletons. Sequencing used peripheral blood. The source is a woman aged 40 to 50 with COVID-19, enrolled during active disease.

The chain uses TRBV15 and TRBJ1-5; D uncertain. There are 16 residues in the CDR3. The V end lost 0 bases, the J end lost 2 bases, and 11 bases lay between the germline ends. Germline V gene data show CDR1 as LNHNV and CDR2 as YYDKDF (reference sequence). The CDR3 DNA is TGTGCCACCAGCAGAGATCCCAACTCTGGCAATCAGCCCCAGCATTTT. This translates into CATSRDPNSGNQPQHF.

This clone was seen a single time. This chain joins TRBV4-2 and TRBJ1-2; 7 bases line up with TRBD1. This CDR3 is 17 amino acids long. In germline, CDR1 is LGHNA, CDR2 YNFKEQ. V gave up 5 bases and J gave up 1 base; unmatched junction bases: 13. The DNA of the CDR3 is TGTGCCAGCAGCAGTAAGGGACAGCGACCAGATAACTATGGCTACACCTTC. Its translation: CASSSKGQRPDNYGYTF.

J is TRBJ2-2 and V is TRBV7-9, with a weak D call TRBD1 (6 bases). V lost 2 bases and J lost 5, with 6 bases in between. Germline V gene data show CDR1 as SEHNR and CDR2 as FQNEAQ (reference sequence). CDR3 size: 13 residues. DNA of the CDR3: TGTGCCAGCAGCTTAAGGGGGACCGGGGAGCTGTTTTTT. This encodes CASSLRGTGELFF.

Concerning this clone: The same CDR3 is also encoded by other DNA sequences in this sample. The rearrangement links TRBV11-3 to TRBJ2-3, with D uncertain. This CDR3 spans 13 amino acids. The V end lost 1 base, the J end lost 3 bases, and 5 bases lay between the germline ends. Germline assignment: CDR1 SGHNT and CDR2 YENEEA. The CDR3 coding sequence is TGTGCCAGCAGCTTAGGACAAACAGATACGCAGTATTTT. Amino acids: CASSLGQTDTQYF.

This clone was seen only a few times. CDR3 loop: CASSQTVLNTEAFF. The CDR3, as DNA: TGTGCCAGCAGCCAGACAGTCTTGAACACTGAAGCTTTCTTT. This chain uses TRBV4-2 with TRBJ1-1; a possible D gene is TRBD1 (5 bases). CDR3 length equals 14 residues. The V gene lost 3 bases and the J gene lost 0 bases, with 8 bases spanning the gap. Germline V gene sequence: CDR1 LGHNA, CDR2 YNFKEQ.

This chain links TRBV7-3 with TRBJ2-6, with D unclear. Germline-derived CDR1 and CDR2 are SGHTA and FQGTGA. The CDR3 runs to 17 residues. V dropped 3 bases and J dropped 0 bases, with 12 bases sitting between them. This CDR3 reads CASSFWLQSSGANVLTF. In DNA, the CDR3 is TGTGCCAGCAGCTTTTGGTTACAGTCCTCTGGGGCCAACGTCCTGACTTTC.

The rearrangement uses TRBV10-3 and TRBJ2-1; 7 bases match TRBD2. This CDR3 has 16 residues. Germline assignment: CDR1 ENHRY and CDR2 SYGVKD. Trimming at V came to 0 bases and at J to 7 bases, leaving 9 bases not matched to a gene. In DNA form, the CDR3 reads TGTGCCATCAGTGAGTCGAAGCGGGGCGGGGAGAATGAGCAGTTCTTC. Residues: CAISESKRGGENEQFF.

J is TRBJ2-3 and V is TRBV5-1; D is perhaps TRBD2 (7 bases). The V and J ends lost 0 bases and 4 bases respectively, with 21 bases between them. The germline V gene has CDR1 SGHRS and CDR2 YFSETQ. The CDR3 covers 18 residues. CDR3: CASSLAGSYQGRADTQYF. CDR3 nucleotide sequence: TGCGCCAGCAGCTTGGCAGGCTCTTACCAGGGGAGGGCAGATACGCAGTATTTT.

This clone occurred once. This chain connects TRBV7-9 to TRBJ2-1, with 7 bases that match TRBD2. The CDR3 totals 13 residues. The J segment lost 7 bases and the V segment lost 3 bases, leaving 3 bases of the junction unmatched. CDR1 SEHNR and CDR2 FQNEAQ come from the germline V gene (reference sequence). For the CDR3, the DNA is TGTGCCAGCAGCTTTGCGGGAGAAAATGAGCAGTTCTTC. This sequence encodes CASSFAGENEQFF. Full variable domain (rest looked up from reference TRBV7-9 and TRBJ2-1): DTGVSQNPRHKITKRGQNVTFRCDPISEHNRLYWYRQTLGQGPEFLTYFQNEAQLEKSRLLSDRFSAERPKGSFSTLEIQRTEQGDSAMYLCASSFAGENEQFFGPGTRLTVL.

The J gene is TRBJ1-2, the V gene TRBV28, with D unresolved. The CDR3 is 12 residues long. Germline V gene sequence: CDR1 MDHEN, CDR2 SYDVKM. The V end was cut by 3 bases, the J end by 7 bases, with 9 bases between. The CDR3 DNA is TGTGCCAGCAGTTTCCCTAGTTCTGGCTACACCTTC. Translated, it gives CASSFPSSGYTF.

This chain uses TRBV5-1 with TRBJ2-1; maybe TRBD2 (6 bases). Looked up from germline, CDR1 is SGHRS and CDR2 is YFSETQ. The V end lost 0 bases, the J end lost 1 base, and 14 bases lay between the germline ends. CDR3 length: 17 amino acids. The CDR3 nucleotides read TGCGCCAGCAGCTTGGGGGGACTCAGGCCGTCCTACAATGAGCAGTTCTTC. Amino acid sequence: CASSLGGLRPSYNEQFF.

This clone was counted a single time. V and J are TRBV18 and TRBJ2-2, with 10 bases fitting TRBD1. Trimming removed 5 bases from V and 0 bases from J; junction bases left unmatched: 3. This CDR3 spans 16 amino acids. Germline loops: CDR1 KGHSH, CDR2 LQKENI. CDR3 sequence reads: CASSGTGASNTGELFF. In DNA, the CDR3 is TGTGCCAGCTCAGGGACAGGGGCTTCGAACACCGGGGAGCTGTTTTTT.

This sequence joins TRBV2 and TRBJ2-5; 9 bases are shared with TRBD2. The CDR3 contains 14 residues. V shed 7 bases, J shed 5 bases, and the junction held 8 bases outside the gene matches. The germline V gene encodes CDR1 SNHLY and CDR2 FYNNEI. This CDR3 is CASTGSGGLETQYF. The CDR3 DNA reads TGTGCCAGCACTGGTAGCGGGGGCCTGGAGACCCAGTACTTC.

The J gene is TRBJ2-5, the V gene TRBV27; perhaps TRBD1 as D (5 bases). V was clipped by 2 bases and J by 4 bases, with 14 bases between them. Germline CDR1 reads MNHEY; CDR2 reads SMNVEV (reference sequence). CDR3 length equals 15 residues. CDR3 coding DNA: TGTGCCAGCAGTTTAGTAGGGGCTGGGGCAGAGACCCAGTACTTC. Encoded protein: CASSLVGAGAETQYF.

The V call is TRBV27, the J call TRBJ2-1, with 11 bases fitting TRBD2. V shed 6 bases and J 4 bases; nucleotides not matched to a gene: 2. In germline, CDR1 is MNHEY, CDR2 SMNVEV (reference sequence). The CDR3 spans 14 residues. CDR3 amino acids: CASRGTSGYNEQFF. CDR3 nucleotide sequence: TGTGCCAGCAGGGGGACTAGCGGATACAATGAGCAGTTCTTC.

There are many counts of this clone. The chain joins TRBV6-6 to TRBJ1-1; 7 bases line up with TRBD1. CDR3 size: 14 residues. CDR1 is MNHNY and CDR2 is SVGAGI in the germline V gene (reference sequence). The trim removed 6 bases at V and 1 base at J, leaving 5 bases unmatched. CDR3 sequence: CASSSRGKNTEAFF. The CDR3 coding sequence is TGTGCCAGCAGCTCCAGGGGGAAGAACACTGAAGCTTTCTTT.

The CDR3 reads CASSSAGTATLQNTF. CDR3 coding DNA: TGCGCCAGCAGCTCCGCGGGGACAGCTACTCTACAGAACACCTTC. This rearrangement joins TRBV5-1 to TRBJ1-2; 7 nucleotides line up with TRBD1. Per germline, CDR1 SGHRS and CDR2 YFSETQ. J was trimmed by 12 bases and V by 3 bases; bases with no gene match: 17. The CDR3 has 15 residues.

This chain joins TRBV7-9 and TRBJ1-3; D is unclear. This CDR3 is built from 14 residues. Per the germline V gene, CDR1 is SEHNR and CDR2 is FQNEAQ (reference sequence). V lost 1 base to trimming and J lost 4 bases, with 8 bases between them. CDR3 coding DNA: TGTGCCAGCAGCTTAGAACAGTTAGGAAACACCATATATTTT. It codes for CASSLEQLGNTIYF.

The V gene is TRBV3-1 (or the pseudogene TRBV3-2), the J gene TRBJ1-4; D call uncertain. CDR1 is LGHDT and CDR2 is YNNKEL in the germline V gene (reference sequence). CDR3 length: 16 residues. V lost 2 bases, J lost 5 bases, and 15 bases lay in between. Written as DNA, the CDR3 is TGTGCCAGCAGCCAACGTCAGGTGAAGTTGAATGAAAAACTGTTTTTT. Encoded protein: CASSQRQVKLNEKLFF.

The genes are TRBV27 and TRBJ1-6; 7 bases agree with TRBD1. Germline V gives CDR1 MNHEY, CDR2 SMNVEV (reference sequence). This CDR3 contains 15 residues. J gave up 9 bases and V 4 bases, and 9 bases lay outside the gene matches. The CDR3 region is CASSWADREGSPLHF. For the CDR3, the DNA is TGTGCCAGCAGTTGGGCAGACAGGGAAGGTTCACCCCTCCACTTT.

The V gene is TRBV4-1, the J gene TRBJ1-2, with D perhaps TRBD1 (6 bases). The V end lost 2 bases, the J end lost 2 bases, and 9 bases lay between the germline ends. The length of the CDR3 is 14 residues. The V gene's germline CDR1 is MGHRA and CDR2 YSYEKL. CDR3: CASSQPDSNYGYTF. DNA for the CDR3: TGCGCCAGCAGCCAACCGGACAGCAACTATGGCTACACCTTC.

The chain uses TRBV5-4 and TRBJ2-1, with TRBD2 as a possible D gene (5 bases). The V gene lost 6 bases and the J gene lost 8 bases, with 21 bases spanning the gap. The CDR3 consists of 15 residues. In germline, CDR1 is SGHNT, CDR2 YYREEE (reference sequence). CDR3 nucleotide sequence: TGTGCCAGCACCCAAGCCCGGGGAGCTCTCGATGAGCAGTTCTTC. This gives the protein CASTQARGALDEQFF.

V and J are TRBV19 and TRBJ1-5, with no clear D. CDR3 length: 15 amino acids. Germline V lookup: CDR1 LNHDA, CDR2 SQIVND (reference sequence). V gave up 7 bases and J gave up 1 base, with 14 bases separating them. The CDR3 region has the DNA TGTGCCAGTACCAAGGAGGCGTGGAGCAATCAGCCCCAGCATTTT. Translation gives CASTKEAWSNQPQHF.

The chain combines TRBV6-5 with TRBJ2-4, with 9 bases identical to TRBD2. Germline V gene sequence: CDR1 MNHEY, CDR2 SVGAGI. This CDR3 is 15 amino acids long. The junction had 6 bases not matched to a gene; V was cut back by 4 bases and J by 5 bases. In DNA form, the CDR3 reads TGTGCCAGCAGTTTGGCGGGAGGGGGTGAAAACATTCAGTACTTC. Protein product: CASSLAGGGENIQYF.

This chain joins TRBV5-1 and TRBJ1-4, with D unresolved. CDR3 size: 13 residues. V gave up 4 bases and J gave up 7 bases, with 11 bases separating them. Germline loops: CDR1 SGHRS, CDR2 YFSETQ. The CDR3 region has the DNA TGCGCCAGCAGCGGGGAGTCGGCTGAAAAACTGTTTTTT. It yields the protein CASSGESAEKLFF.